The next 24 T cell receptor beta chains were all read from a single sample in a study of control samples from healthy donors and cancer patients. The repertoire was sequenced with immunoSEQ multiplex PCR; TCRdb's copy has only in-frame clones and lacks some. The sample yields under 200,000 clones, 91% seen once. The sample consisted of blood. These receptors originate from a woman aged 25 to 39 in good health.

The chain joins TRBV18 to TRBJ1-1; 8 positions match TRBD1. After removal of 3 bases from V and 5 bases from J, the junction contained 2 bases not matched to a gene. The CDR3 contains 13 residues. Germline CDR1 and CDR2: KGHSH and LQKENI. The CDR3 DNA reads TGTGCCAGCTCACCCGACAGGGGAACTGAAGCTTTCTTT. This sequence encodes CASSPDRGTEAFF.

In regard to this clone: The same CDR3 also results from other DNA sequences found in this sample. The CDR3 nucleotides read TGTGCCAGCAGTGAAGGTTTCTCTGGAAACACCATATATTTT. This codes for CASSEGFSGNTIYF. The chain carries TRBV6-1 and TRBJ1-3; D remains ambiguous. Germline V lookup: CDR1 MNHNS, CDR2 SASEGT. V was trimmed by 1 base and J by 0 bases, leaving 4 bases between them. The CDR3 length is 14 residues.

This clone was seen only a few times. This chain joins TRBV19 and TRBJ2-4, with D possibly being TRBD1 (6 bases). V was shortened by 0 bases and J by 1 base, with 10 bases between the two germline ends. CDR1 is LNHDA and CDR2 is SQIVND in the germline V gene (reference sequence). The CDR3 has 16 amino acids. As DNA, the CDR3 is TGTGCCAGTAGTATAGACAGGGGTTTGGCCAAAAACATTCAGTACTTC. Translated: CASSIDRGLAKNIQYF.

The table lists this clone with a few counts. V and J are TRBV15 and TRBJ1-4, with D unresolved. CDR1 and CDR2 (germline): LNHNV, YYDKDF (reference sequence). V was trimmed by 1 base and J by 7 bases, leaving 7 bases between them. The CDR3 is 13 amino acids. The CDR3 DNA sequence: TGTGCCACCAGCAGAGTCCCTAGTGAAAAACTGTTTTTT. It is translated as CATSRVPSEKLFF.

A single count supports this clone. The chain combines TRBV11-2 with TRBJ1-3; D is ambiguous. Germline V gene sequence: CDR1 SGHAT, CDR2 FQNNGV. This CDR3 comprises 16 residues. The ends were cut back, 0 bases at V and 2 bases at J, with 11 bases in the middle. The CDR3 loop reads CASSLDRGLTGNTIYF. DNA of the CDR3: TGTGCCAGCAGCTTAGATAGAGGGCTAACTGGAAACACCATATATTTT.

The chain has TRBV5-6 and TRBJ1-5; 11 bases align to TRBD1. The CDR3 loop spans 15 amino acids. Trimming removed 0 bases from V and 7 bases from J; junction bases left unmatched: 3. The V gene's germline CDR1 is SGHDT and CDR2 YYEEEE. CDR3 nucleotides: TGTGCCAGCAGCTTGGGGACAGGGGGCGGGCAGCCCCAGCATTTT. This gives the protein CASSLGTGGGQPQHF.

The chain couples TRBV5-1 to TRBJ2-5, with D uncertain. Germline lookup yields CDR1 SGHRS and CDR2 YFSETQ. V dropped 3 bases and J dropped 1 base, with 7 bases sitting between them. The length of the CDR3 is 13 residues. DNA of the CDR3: TGCGCCAGCAGCTCCTCCTCCCAAGAGACCCAGTACTTC. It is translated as CASSSSSQETQYF.

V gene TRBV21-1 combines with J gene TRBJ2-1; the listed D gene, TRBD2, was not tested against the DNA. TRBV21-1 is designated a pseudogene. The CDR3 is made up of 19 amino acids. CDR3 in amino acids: CASSKVVAEYFRERNEQFF. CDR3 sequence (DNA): TGTGCCAGCAGCAAAGTTGTAGCGGAGTACTTTCGCGAGAGGAATGAGCAGTTCTTC.

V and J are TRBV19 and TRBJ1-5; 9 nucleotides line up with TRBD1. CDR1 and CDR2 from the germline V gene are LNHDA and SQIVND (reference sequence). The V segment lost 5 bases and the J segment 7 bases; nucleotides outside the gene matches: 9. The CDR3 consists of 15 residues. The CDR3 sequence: CASSLPGQGWQPQHF. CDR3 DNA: TGTGCCAGTAGTCTCCCTGGACAGGGGTGGCAGCCCCAGCATTTT.

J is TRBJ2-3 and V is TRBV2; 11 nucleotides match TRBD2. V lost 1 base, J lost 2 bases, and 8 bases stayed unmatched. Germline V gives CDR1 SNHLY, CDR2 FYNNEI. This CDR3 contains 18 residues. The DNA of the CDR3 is TGTGCCAGCAGTGAAGGTAGTAGCGGGAGGGCCCACACAGATACGCAGTATTTT. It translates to CASSEGSSGRAHTDTQYF.

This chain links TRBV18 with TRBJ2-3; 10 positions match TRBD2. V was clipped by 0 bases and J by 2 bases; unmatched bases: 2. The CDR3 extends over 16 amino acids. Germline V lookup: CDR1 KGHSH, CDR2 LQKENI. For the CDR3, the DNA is TGTGCCAGCTCACCACCTAGCGGGGGGACCACAGATACGCAGTATTTT. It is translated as CASSPPSGGTTDTQYF.

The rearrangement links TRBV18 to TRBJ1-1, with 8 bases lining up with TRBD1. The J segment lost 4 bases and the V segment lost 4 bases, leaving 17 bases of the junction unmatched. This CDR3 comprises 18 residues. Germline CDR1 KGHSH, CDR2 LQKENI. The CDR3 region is CASSLVIGTGEGSTEAFF. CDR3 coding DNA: TGTGCCAGCTCACTTGTCATCGGGACAGGAGAGGGGAGCACTGAAGCTTTCTTT.

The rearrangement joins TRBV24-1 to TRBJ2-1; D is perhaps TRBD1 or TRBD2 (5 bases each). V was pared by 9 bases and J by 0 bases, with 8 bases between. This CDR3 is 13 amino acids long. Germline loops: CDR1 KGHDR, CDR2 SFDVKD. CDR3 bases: TGTGCCACCTGGGGGAGCTCCTACAATGAGCAGTTCTTC. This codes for CATWGSSYNEQFF.

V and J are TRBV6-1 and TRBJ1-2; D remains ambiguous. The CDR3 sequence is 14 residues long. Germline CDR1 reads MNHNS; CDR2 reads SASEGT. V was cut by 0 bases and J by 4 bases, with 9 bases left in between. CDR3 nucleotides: TGTGCCAGCAGTGAAGCGTGGCAGCCCTATGGCTACACCTTC. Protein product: CASSEAWQPYGYTF.

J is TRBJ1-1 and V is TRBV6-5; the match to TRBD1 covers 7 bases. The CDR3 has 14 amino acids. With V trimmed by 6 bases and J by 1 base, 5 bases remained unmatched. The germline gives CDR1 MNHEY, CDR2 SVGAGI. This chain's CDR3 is CASRLQGGNTEAFF. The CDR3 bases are TGTGCCAGCAGACTCCAGGGGGGGAACACTGAAGCTTTCTTT.

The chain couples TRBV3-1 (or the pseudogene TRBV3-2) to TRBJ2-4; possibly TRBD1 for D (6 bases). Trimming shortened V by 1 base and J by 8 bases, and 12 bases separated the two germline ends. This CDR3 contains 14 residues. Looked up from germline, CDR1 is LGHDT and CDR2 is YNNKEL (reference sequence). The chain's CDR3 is CASSQGPGADIQYF. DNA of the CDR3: TGTGCCAGCAGCCAAGGCCCAGGGGCGGACATTCAGTACTTC.

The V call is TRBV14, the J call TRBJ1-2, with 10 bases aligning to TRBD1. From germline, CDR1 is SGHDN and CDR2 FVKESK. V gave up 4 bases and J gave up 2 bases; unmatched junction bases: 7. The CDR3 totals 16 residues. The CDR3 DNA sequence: TGTGCCAGCAGCCCCTCTCCGGGACAGGGGAACTATGGCTACACCTTC. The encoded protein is CASSPSPGQGNYGYTF.

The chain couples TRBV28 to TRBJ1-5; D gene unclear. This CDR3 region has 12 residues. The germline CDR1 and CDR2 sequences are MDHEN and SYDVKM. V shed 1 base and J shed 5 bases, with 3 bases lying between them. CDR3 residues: CASSLLDQPQHF. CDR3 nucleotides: TGTGCCAGCAGTTTATTGGATCAGCCCCAGCATTTT.

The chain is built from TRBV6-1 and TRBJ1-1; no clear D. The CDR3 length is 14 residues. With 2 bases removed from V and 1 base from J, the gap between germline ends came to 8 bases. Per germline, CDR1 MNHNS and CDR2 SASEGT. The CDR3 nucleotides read TGTGCCAGCAGTGAACTGGGGAGGAACACTGAAGCTTTCTTT. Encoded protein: CASSELGRNTEAFF.

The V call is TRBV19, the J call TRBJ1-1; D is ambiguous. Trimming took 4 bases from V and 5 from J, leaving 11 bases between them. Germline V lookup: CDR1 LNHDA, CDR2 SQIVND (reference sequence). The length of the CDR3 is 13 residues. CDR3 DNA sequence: TGTGCCAGTAGTAGTGTTGGAGGAACTGAAGCTTTCTTT. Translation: CASSSVGGTEAFF.

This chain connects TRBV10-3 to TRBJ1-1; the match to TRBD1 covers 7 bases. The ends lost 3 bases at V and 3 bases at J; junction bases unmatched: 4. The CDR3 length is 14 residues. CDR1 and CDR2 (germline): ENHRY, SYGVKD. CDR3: CAISDPGGDTEAFF. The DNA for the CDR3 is TGTGCCATCAGTGATCCAGGGGGTGACACTGAAGCTTTCTTT.

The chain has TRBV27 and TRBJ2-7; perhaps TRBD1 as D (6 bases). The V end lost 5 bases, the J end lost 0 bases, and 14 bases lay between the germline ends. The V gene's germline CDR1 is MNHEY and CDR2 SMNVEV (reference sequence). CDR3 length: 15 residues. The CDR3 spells CASSRPGTLSYEQYF. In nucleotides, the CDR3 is TGTGCCAGCAGTCGACCCGGGACACTCTCCTACGAGCAGTACTTC.

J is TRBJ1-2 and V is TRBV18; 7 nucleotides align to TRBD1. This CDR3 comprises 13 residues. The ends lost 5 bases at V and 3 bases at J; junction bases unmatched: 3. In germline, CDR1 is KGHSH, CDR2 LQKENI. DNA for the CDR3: TGTGCCAGCTCAATAGACAGGGACTATGGCTACACCTTC. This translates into CASSIDRDYGYTF.

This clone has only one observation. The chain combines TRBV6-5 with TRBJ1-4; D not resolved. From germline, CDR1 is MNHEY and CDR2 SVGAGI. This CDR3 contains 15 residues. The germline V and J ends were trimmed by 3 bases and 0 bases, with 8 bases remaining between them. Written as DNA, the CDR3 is TGTGCCAGCAGTTATCACAAGGCAACTAATGAAAAACTGTTTTTT. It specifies CASSYHKATNEKLFF.